This passage covers 22 T cell receptor beta chains from one sample sequenced in a study of shared clonotypes between healthy human individuals. The method was immunoSEQ multiplex PCR; TCRdb's version includes in-frame clones alone and lacks a portion of them. The table records over 1.5 million clones, 95% to 99% of them present only once. The sample was naive CD4+ T cells sorted from blood. The subset was: CD45RA+ positively selected. All receptors come from a man between 25 and 39 years old in good health.

The chain links TRBV4-1 to TRBJ2-1; D gene uncertain. V lost 1 base and J lost 0, with 10 bases in between. The CDR3 runs to 16 residues. CDR1 and CDR2 (germline): MGHRA, YSYEKL. As DNA, the CDR3 is TGCGCCAGCAGCCAAGGGCCTACCAGCTCCTACAATGAGCAGTTCTTC. Its protein is CASSQGPTSSYNEQFF.

The rearrangement links TRBV5-1 to TRBJ2-1, with D hard to call. V lost 2 bases, J lost 5 bases, and 11 bases lay in between. Germline V lookup: CDR1 SGHRS, CDR2 YFSETQ. The CDR3 is made up of 14 amino acids. The CDR3 sequence is CASSFDNIDNEQFF. The CDR3 DNA sequence: TGCGCCAGCAGCTTCGACAATATAGACAATGAGCAGTTCTTC. The variable domain in full, with the rest retrieved from reference TRBV5-1 and TRBJ2-1, is KAGVTQTPRYLIKTRGQQVTLSCSPISGHRSVSWYQQTPGQGLQFLFEYFSETQRNKGNFPGRFSGRQFSNSRSEMNVSTLELGDSALYLCASSFDNIDNEQFFGPGTRLTVL.

The rearrangement links TRBV5-5 to TRBJ2-7, with 7 bases aligning to TRBD2. The J segment lost 7 bases and the V segment lost 2 bases, leaving 15 bases of the junction unmatched. This CDR3 has 16 residues. Germline CDR1 reads SGHKS; CDR2 reads YYEKEE (reference sequence). In DNA, the CDR3 is TGTGCCAGCAGCTTTGCCGTCGCGGGAGCTCAAGCAGAGCAGTACTTC. Translation gives CASSFAVAGAQAEQYF.

This rearrangement joins TRBV19 to TRBJ2-3; maybe TRBD2 (5 bases). The CDR3 has 16 residues. CDR1 is LNHDA, CDR2 SQIVND, per germline (reference sequence). Trimming left V 0 bases short and J 2 bases short, with 12 bases between. CDR3 amino acids: CASSIEAEMNTDTQYF. The CDR3 bases are TGTGCCAGTAGTATAGAAGCGGAGATGAACACAGATACGCAGTATTTT.

The V gene is TRBV29-1, the J gene TRBJ2-1, with D possibly TRBD1 on 6 matching bases. The CDR3 spans 12 residues. Trimming removed 5 bases at V and 7 bases at J, with 12 bases between. CDR1 is SQVTM and CDR2 is ANQGSEA in the germline V gene. This chain's CDR3 is CSVRDGQNEQFF. The CDR3 nucleotides are TGCAGCGTTAGGGACGGACAGAATGAGCAGTTCTTC.

The chain combines TRBV13 with TRBJ2-5; D might be TRBD2 (6 bases). The CDR3 is made up of 14 amino acids. Germline V gene data show CDR1 as PRHDT and CDR2 as FYEKMQ (reference sequence). V lost 5 bases and J 5 bases, leaving 15 bases between the germline ends. The chain's CDR3 is CASSPERAGETQYF. CDR3 DNA sequence: TGTGCCAGCAGCCCGGAGCGGGCGGGGGAGACCCAGTACTTC.

The V call is TRBV9, the J call TRBJ2-2; D is perhaps TRBD2 (6 bases). This CDR3 is 16 amino acids long. The V end lost 0 bases, the J end lost 3 bases, and 12 bases lay between the germline ends. Germline-derived CDR1 and CDR2 are SGDLS and YYNGEE. In nucleotides, the CDR3 is TGTGCCAGCAGCGTAGGGAGGGTTGCGTACACCGGGGAGCTGTTTTTT. Protein product: CASSVGRVAYTGELFF.

The chain's CDR3 is CASSLMGTPGELFF. The CDR3 coding sequence is TGCGCCAGCAGCTTGATGGGGACACCCGGGGAGCTGTTTTTT. The V and J genes are TRBV5-1 and TRBJ2-2; weak D call: TRBD1 (6 bases). This CDR3 is 14 amino acids long. Trimming pared 1 base from V and 6 bases from J, leaving 10 bases between. Germline V gene data show CDR1 as SGHRS and CDR2 as YFSETQ.

V and J are TRBV5-1 and TRBJ1-1, with unresolved D. Per the germline V gene, CDR1 is SGHRS and CDR2 is YFSETQ. The CDR3 consists of 11 residues. V lost 4 bases and J 8 bases, leaving 9 bases between the germline ends. CDR3 in amino acids: CASSLETEAFF. The CDR3 DNA sequence: TGCGCCAGCAGCCTGGAAACCGAAGCTTTCTTT.

V and J are TRBV23-1 and TRBJ2-7; D is undetermined. TRBV23-1 is treated as an ORF (open reading frame) with a function not yet certain. The CDR3 runs to 14 residues. Trimming left V 10 bases short and J 7 bases short, with 23 bases between. This CDR3 is CATPLVHATLEQYF. The DNA of the CDR3 is TGCGCCACCCCGCTGGTCCATGCTACGTTGGAGCAGTACTTC.

For this clone: A read error may produce the germline difference seen at one junction end. The CDR3 protein is CASGMGLTDTQYF. In DNA, the CDR3 is TGCGCAAGCGGTATGGGCCTCACAGATACGCAGTATTTT. The chain joins TRBV10-3 to TRBJ2-3, with D possibly TRBD2 on 5 matching bases. CDR3 length: 13 residues. Germline lookup yields CDR1 ENHRY and CDR2 SYGVKD.

The chain recombines TRBV5-1 with TRBJ2-5, with a tentative D call TRBD1 (5 bases). There are 17 residues in the CDR3. Trimming left V 3 bases short and J 1 base short, with 19 bases between. Germline lookup yields CDR1 SGHRS and CDR2 YFSETQ. This CDR3 reads CASSSDPLGQAQETQYF. In nucleotides, the CDR3 is TGCGCCAGCAGCTCGGACCCCTTAGGACAAGCCCAAGAGACCCAGTACTTC.

The V gene is TRBV4-1, the J gene TRBJ2-7; no clear D gene. V was shortened by 7 bases and J by 7 bases, with 2 bases between the two germline ends. The germline V gene has CDR1 MGHRA and CDR2 YSYEKL. CDR3 length equals 8 residues. This chain's CDR3 is CASIEQYF. In DNA, the CDR3 is TGCGCCAGCATTGAGCAGTACTTC.

With respect to this clone: Distinct nucleotide sequences in the sample also encode this CDR3. This chain connects TRBV19 to TRBJ2-1; no reliable D call. Between the trimmed V and J ends, which lost 0 bases and 2 bases, there was a span of 8 bases. The CDR3 is 15 residues long. Per germline, CDR1 LNHDA and CDR2 SQIVND (reference sequence). The CDR3 loop reads CASSIDSGTYNEQFF. The CDR3 coding sequence is TGTGCCAGTAGTATAGATTCTGGGACCTACAATGAGCAGTTCTTC.

The chain has TRBV6-6 and TRBJ2-3, with D unclear. In germline, CDR1 is MNHNY, CDR2 SVGAGI (reference sequence). The CDR3 runs 13 residues. V lost 0 bases to trimming and J lost 2 bases, with 3 bases between them. The CDR3 here is CASSYSTTDTQYF. The CDR3 region has the DNA TGTGCCAGCAGTTACTCGACCACAGATACGCAGTATTTT.

The genes are TRBV7-2 and TRBJ1-2, with unresolved D. There are 15 residues in the CDR3. CDR1 SGHTA and CDR2 FQGNSA come from the germline V gene. The V and J ends lost 5 bases and 8 bases respectively, with 21 bases between them. The CDR3 sequence: CASSPHPGRFAGYTF. The CDR3 DNA reads as TGTGCCAGCAGCCCTCACCCCGGCAGGTTTGCAGGCTACACCTTC.

The V call is TRBV13, the J call TRBJ2-1, with a possible D match to TRBD2 (6 bases). V lost 2 bases, J lost 10 bases, and 15 bases lay in between. CDR1 is PRHDT and CDR2 is FYEKMQ in the germline V gene (reference sequence). This CDR3 spans 14 amino acids. The CDR3 DNA reads as TGTGCCAGCAGCTTACTCTTCCCGCGGGACGAGCAGTTCTTC. This encodes CASSLLFPRDEQFF.

As DNA, the CDR3 is TGTGCCAGCAGCTTGGGGACAGGGAGGAACATTCAGTACTTC. Translating it yields CASSLGTGRNIQYF. The gene calls are TRBV7-9 and TRBJ2-4; 9 nucleotides agree with TRBD1. The ends lost 3 bases at V and 7 bases at J; junction bases unmatched: 4. The germline V gene has CDR1 SEHNR and CDR2 FQNEAQ (reference sequence). CDR3 length equals 14 residues.

This chain uses TRBV29-1 with TRBJ2-5; D unclear. Between the trimmed V and J ends, which lost 3 bases and 4 bases, there was a span of 15 bases. Germline V lookup: CDR1 SQVTM, CDR2 ANQGSEA. The CDR3 loop spans 14 amino acids. The CDR3 DNA sequence: TGCAGCGTTGAGGGTGACCGGCTGGGAGAGACCCAGTACTTC. Translation gives CSVEGDRLGETQYF.

The V call is TRBV5-1, the J call TRBJ2-7, with TRBD1 matching over 8 bases. Per the germline V gene, CDR1 is SGHRS and CDR2 is YFSETQ. Trimming at V came to 6 bases and at J to 5 bases, leaving 13 bases not matched to a gene. The CDR3 is made up of 15 amino acids. This chain's CDR3 is CASKSGGQVPDEQYF. The CDR3 DNA reads TGCGCCAGCAAGAGTGGGGGACAGGTTCCGGACGAGCAGTACTTC.

CDR3 sequence reads: CASRTVGQGAYGYTF. The CDR3 nucleotides are TGCGCCAGCAGAACGGTAGGACAGGGGGCTTATGGCTACACCTTC. This chain joins TRBV5-1 and TRBJ1-2, with TRBD1 matching 11 bases. This CDR3 has 15 amino acids. J was trimmed by 5 bases and V by 5 bases; bases with no gene match: 8. Germline CDR1 SGHRS, CDR2 YFSETQ.

The chain uses TRBV9 and TRBJ2-1; D remains unclear. The CDR3 has 17 amino acids. Germline-derived CDR1 and CDR2 are SGDLS and YYNGEE. Between the trimmed V and J ends, which lost 0 bases and 0 bases, there was a span of 13 bases. The CDR3 region has the DNA TGTGCCAGCAGCGTAGAGGCAGCTACCAGCTCCTACAATGAGCAGTTCTTC. This encodes CASSVEAATSSYNEQFF.